This T cell receptor (beta chain) appears in the sequencing data of a study of blood T cell repertoires in COVID-19. This clone came up once. The V and J ends lost 0 bases and 5 bases respectively, with 6 bases between them. The CDR3 loop spans 12 amino acids. Germline V gene data show CDR1 as SGHRS and CDR2 as YFSETQ. TCRdb's table, derived via immunoSEQ multiplex PCR, lists solely in-frame clones and lacks some. The data show about 120,000 clones, roughly nine tenths seen once. J is TRBJ2-7 and V is TRBV5-1; D possibly corresponds to TRBD1 (5 bases). Specimen: peripheral blood. The source is a man between 70 and 80 years old with active or convalescent COVID-19. The CDR3 DNA reads TGCGCCAGCAGCTTGGCAGGGAACGAGCAGTACTTC. This gives the protein CASSLAGNEQYF.